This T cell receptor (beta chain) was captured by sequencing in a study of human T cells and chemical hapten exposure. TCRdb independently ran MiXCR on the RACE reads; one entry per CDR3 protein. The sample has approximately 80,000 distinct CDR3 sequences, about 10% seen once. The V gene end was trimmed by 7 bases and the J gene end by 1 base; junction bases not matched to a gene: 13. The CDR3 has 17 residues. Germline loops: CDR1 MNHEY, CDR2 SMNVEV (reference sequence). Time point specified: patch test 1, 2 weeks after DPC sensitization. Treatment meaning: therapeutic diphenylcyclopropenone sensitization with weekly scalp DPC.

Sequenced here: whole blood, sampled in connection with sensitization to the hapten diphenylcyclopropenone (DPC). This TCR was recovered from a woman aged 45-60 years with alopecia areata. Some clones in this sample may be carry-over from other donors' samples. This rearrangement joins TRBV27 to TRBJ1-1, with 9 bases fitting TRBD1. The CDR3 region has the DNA TGTGCCAGCACCGCCCTCGGGACAGGGAAAAGGAACACTGAAGCTTTCTTT. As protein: CASTALGTGKRNTEAFF.